What follows describes a single T cell receptor beta chain. Its antigen is still unknown. For the second PCR, which ran for about 6 to 12 cycles, a sample-barcoded 5' primer and a J-beta primer mix were used. MiXCR was run by TCRdb on the 5' RACE reads, yielding one entry per CDR3 protein. The profile shows over a million distinct CDR3 sequences, 40% to 50% of them singletons. V lost 0 bases to trimming and J lost 7 bases; unmatched junction nucleotides: 7. Looked up from germline, CDR1 is SGHRS and CDR2 is YFSETQ. This CDR3 has 15 residues. PBMCs, at least 6 million per sample, were isolated. Total RNA was isolated from each sample in quantities of at least 6 micrograms. This sample is part of a study of blood T cells in healthy people across ages. The study, taken as a whole, reports: From one million sequenced T cells, diversity estimates were lower bounds. Reliance upon unsorted PBMCs precluded definitive naive versus antigen-experienced comparison.

Sequencing was performed on blood. The sequence was obtained from a woman between 55 and 75 years old in good health. The chain combines TRBV5-1 with TRBJ2-1, with 7 bases aligning to TRBD2. CDR3 sequence: CASSLERAGGNEQFF. The CDR3 DNA is TGCGCCAGCAGCTTGGAGAGGGCCGGGGGGAATGAGCAGTTCTTC.